This entry describes one TCR beta chain. Its binding antigen is unknown. TCRdb shows the sequencer as NextSeq 550. The Human TCR Profiling Kit (MiLaboratory) was used to make UMI-labeled 5' RACE TRB cDNA libraries. The full amount of extracted RNA was used for cDNA synthesis, and the full amount of resulting cDNA was used for PCR amplification. Libraries were prepared in parallel with an identical number of PCR cycles. The original methods were these. MIGEC and MiXCR extracted about 50,000 +/- 9,200 unique UMI-labeled TRB cDNA molecules per library, requiring at least two reads per UMI. On average, each library contained approximately 40,000 +/- 10,000 functional in-frame TRB CDR3 nucleotide clonotypes without stop codons. After downsampling to 5000 UMI-labeled TRB molecules per sample, diversity metrics, including normalized Shannon-Wiener and Chao1, were computed in VDJtools. For the central five CDR3 residues, VDJtools calculated physicochemical properties weighted by clonotype size, namely interaction energy, strength, volume and Kidera factor 4. TCRdb reprocessed the reads and lists each CDR3 protein sequence as a single entry, with no DNA. These V and J calls rely on TCRdb rather than the paper's analysis. The record for this sample contains tens of thousands of distinct CDR3 sequences. The top ten constitute about 14% of the sample.

Each CD8+ T cell subset was flow-sorted in triplicate, with roughly 300,000 cells per subset placed directly into RLT lysis buffer. Standard density gradient centrifugation was used to isolate peripheral blood mononuclear cells from buffy coats. An RNeasy Mini Kit was used to extract total RNA from the sorted cells. This sample is part of a study of CXCR3-negative and CXCR3-positive naive CD8 T cells (dated by TCRdb to between 2018 and 2021). Regarding the study in general: About 150 million TRB reads were obtained in total, roughly 1.5 +/- 0.3 million reads per library. Diversity and physicochemical repertoire analyses were performed on approximately 10 donors pooled from two independent experiments. TRBV-TRBJ cluster analysis included naive subsets from several donors and memory cells from 3 donors.

Via the germline V gene, CDR1 is SQVTM and CDR2 ANQGSEA. The CDR3, from cysteine to phenylalanine, totals 14 residues. The coding DNA is unavailable. Broader findings and caveats from the paper: Comparably high repertoire diversity was found in both naive subsets, whereas much lower repertoire diversity was found in memory CD8+ T cells. TRBV-TRBJ usage was similar between naive CXCR3-negative and CXCR3-positive cells from the same donor, while memory cells showed distinct patterns. Freshly isolated PBMCs were used for most assays because CXCR3 expression went down partially after cryopreservation. Surface CD5, linked to self-reactivity in mice, was comparable between naive subsets; TCR interaction strength was therefore also inferred from TRB CDR3 physicochemical properties.

In this chain, TRBV29-1 is recombined with TRBJ2-4; TCRdb's D gene call, TRBD1, goes unchecked for lack of DNA. This clonotype originated in a human donor in good health. Some clones in this sample may be carry-over from other donors' samples. The sequencing sample was made of memory CD8+ T cells from blood. The cell subset or site label of this sample denotes: conventional CD8+ memory T cells (TMEM), sorted as controls. The CDR3 protein: CSAVLAGGWDIQYF.